This is a list of T cell receptor beta chains from one sample in a study of T cell responses to AZD1222 COVID-19 vaccine. The method was immunoSEQ multiplex PCR; TCRdb's version includes in-frame clones alone and lacks a portion of them. The sample shows approximately 130,000 clones, 93% of them seen only once. The sequencing here drew on peripheral blood, taken on day 0 of AZD1222 vaccination. These receptors all stem from an adult in good health. CDR3s include the opening cysteine and the closing phenylalanine or tryptophan. The D gene is left open where the match is weak. Clone size is stated in some rows and not others, as once, few, many or a class when expanded.

v_call	d_call	j_call	clone_size	cdr3_aa	cdr3_nt
TRBV20-1	-	TRBJ1-5	-	CSASPLVGLGQPQHF	TGCAGTGCGAGTCCCCTAGTGGGGCTAGGACAGCCCCAGCATTTT
TRBV2	-	TRBJ2-3	-	CASSEQDTQYF	TGTGCCAGCAGTGAACAGGATACGCAGTATTTT
TRBV5-1	TRBD1	TRBJ1-2	-	CASSPGQGGKNYGYTF	TGCGCCAGCAGCCCTGGGCAGGGGGGGAAGAACTATGGCTACACCTTC
TRBV5-6	-	TRBJ2-7	-	CASSLQGFYLPYEQYF	TGTGCCAGCAGCTTACAGGGTTTCTACCTTCCCTACGAGCAGTACTTC
TRBV18	-	TRBJ2-1	once	CASSPSTNEQFF	TGTGCCAGCTCACCTTCAACCAATGAGCAGTTCTTC
TRBV4-1	TRBD2	TRBJ2-3	-	CASSQGWTSGGSDTQYF	TGCGCCAGCAGCCAAGGTTGGACTAGCGGGGGATCAGATACGCAGTATTTT
TRBV19	-	TRBJ1-2	-	CASSIDRAENYGYTF	TGTGCCAGTAGTATAGATCGGGCAGAAAACTATGGCTACACCTTC
TRBV6-2/TRBV6-3	-	TRBJ1-4	-	CASSYGPRGWEKLFF	TGTGCCAGCAGTTACGGTCCCCGCGGTTGGGAAAAACTGTTTTTT
TRBV6-1	-	TRBJ1-6	-	CASSEARVSYNSPLHF	TGTGCCAGCAGTGAAGCAAGGGTCTCCTATAATTCACCCCTCCACTTT
TRBV19	-	TRBJ2-7	-	CASSDVRAYEQYF	TGTGCCAGCTCTGACGTACGAGCCTACGAGCAGTACTTC
TRBV7-7	TRBD2	TRBJ2-2	once	CASSSRTSGTTGELFF	TGTGCCAGCAGTTCCCGGACTAGCGGGACCACCGGGGAGCTGTTTTTT
TRBV19	TRBD1	TRBJ2-2	few	CASSIQGANTGELFF	TGTGCCAGTAGTATACAGGGGGCGAACACCGGGGAGCTGTTTTTT
TRBV19	-	TRBJ1-2	-	CASSGSAASDRSHGYTF	TGTGCCAGTTCTGGGTCTGCGGCATCCGATCGTTCCCATGGCTACACCTTC
TRBV3-1/TRBV3-2	-	TRBJ1-1	-	CASSHPRGLGDTEAFF	TGTGCCAGCAGCCATCCTCGGGGTCTTGGGGACACTGAAGCTTTCTTT
TRBV5-1	-	TRBJ2-3	-	CASSLASGGPSTDTQYF	TGCGCCAGCAGCTTGGCATCCGGCGGCCCTAGCACAGATACGCAGTATTTT
TRBV6-2/TRBV6-3	-	TRBJ1-2	-	CASSYSYNYGYTF	TGTGCCAGCAGTTACAGTTATAACTATGGCTACACCTTC
TRBV11-1	-	TRBJ1-1	-	CASSTSGTRAFF	TGTGCCAGCAGCACCTCCGGGACAAGAGCTTTCTTT
TRBV30	-	TRBJ2-7	-	CAWSVPDVPYEQYF	TGTGCCTGGAGTGTACCGGACGTCCCCTACGAGCAGTACTTC
TRBV12-3/TRBV12-4	-	TRBJ1-1	-	CASTTRDTEAFF	TGTGCCAGCACTACCAGGGATACTGAAGCTTTCTTT
TRBV19	-	TRBJ1-2	-	CASSLYEKGGYTF	TGTGCCAGTAGTCTGTATGAGAAAGGTGGCTACACCTTC
TRBV6-5	TRBD1	TRBJ1-1	-	CASSPGGAGTEAFF	TGTGCCAGCAGTCCAGGGGGCGCGGGCACTGAAGCTTTCTTT
TRBV7-9	-	TRBJ1-2	-	CASSLEPPANYGYTF	TGTGCCAGCAGCTTAGAGCCGCCCGCTAACTATGGCTACACCTTC
TRBV6-5	-	TRBJ2-1	once	CASSPGFGSYNEQFF	TGTGCCAGCAGCCCAGGGTTTGGCTCCTACAATGAGCAGTTCTTC
TRBV19	-	TRBJ1-5	-	CASSGGASGNQPQHF	TGTGCCAGTAGCGGCGGAGCCTCAGGAAATCAGCCCCAGCATTTT